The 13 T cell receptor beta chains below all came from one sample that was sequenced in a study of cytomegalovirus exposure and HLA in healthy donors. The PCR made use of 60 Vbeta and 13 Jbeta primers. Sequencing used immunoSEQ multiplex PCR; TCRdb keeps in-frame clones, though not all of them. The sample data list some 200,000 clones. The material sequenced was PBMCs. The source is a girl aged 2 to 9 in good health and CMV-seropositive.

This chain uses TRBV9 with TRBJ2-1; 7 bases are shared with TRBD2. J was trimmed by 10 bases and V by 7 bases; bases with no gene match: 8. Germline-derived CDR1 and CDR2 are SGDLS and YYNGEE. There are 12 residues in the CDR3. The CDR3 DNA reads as TGTGCCAGCGGGAGGGAGGGCAAAGAGCAGTTCTTC. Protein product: CASGREGKEQFF.

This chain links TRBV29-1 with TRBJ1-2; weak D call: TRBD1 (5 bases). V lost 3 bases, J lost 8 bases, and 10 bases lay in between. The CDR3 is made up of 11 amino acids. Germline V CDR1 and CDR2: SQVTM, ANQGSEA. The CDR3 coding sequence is TGCAGCGTTGATGGGGCCGGGGGCTACACCTTC. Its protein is CSVDGAGGYTF. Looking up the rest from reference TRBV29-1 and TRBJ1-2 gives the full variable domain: SAVISQKPSRDICQRGTSLTIQCQVDSQVTMMFWYRQQPGQSLTLIATANQGSEATYESGFVIDKFPISRPNLTFSTLTVSNMSPEDSSIYLCSVDGAGGYTFGSGTRLTVV.

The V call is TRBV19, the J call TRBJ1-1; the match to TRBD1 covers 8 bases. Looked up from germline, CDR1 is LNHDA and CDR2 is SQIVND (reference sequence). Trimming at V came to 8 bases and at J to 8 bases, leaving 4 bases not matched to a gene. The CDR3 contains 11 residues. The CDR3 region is CASGTGHEAFF. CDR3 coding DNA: TGTGCCAGTGGGACAGGTCACGAAGCTTTCTTT.

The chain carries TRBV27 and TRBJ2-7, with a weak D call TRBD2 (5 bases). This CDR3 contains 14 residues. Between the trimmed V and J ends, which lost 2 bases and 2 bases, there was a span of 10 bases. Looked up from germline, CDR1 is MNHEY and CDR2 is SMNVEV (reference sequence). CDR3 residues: CASSLESGPYEQYF. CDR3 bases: TGTGCCAGCAGTTTAGAAAGCGGACCCTACGAGCAGTACTTC.

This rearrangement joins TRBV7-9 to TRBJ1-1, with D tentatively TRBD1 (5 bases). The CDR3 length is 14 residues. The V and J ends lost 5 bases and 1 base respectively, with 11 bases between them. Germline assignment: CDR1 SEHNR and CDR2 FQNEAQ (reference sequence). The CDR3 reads CASSQGHRNTEAFF. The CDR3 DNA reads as TGTGCCAGCAGCCAAGGACACCGGAACACTGAAGCTTTCTTT.

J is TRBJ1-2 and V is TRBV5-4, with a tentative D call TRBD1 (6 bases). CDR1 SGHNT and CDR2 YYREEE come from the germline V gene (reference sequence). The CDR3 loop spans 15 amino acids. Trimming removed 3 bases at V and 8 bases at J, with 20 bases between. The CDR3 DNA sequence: TGTGCCAGCAGCTCTATGGGAGGGGGGGCGAAGGGCTACACCTTC. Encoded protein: CASSSMGGGAKGYTF.

CDR3: CASSQIGLADRSGANVLTF. CDR3 in DNA: TGCGCCAGCAGCCAGATAGGTCTAGCTGACCGCTCTGGGGCCAACGTCCTGACTTTC. The rearrangement links TRBV4-1 to TRBJ2-6, with D maybe TRBD2 (5 bases). V lost 3 bases to trimming and J lost 0 bases, with 18 bases between them. This CDR3 has 19 amino acids. Germline CDR1 reads MGHRA; CDR2 reads YSYEKL.

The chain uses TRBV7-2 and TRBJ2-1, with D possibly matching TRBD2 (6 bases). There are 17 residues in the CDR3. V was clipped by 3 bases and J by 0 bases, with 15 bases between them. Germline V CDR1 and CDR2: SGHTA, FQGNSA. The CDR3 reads CASSFRASASSYNEQFF. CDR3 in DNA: TGTGCCAGCAGCTTTAGGGCTAGCGCGAGCTCCTACAATGAGCAGTTCTTC.

The CDR3 DNA follows: TGCAGCGTTGGGCTAGCGGCTAGCACAGATACGCAGTATTTT. This translates into CSVGLAASTDTQYF. V is TRBV29-1 and J is TRBJ2-3, with 7 bases that match TRBD2. This CDR3 region has 14 residues. Trimming took 4 bases from V and 0 from J; bases not matched to a gene: 4. Germline V lookup: CDR1 SQVTM, CDR2 ANQGSEA.

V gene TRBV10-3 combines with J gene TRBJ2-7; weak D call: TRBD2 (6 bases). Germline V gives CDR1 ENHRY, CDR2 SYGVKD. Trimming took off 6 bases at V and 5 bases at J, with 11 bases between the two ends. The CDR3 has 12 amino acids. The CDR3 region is CAISRDWDEQYF. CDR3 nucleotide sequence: TGTGCCATCAGCAGGGACTGGGACGAGCAGTACTTC.

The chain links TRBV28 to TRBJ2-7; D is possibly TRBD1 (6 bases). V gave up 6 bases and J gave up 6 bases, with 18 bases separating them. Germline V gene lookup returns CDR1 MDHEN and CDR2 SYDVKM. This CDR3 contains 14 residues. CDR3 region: CASSSLLRGFEQYF. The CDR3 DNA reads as TGTGCCAGCAGCTCTTTACTGAGGGGGTTCGAGCAGTACTTC.

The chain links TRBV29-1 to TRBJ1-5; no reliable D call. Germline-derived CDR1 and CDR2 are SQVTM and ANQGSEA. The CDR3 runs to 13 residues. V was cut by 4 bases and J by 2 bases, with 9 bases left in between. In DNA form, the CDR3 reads TGCAGCGTTGCTGAGGGTGGCAATCAGCCCCAGCATTTT. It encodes CSVAEGGNQPQHF.

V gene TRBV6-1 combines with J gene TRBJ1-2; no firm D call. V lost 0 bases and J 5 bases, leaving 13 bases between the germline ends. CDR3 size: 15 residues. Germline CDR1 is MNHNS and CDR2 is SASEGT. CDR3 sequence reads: CASSEALRGGYGYTF. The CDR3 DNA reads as TGTGCCAGCAGTGAAGCGCTTCGGGGAGGGTATGGCTACACCTTC.